Listed here are 18 T cell receptor beta chains from one sample, sequenced in a study of blood T cell repertoires in COVID-19 (dated by TCRdb to the early 2020s). The method was the immunoSEQ multiplex PCR assay. TCRdb provides this immuneACCESS table in a form limited to in-frame rearrangements. Some clones are lacking; in checked studies, under half of them reflect an unresolved V gene, and why the rest are absent is not known. Counted in this sample were a few hundred thousand clones; about nine tenths of them appeared once. The leading ten clones occupy around 1.7% of the sample. The specimen sequenced was PBMCs or T cells enriched from blood (not recorded which). All receptors come from a man aged 35-49 years who had recovered from COVID-19.

Only one count was recorded for this clone. The chain couples TRBV2 to TRBJ2-7; TRBD2 might be the D (6 bases). Trimming stripped 7 bases from V and 0 bases from J, with 19 bases between. Per the germline V gene, CDR1 is SNHLY and CDR2 is FYNNEI. The CDR3 totals 16 residues. In nucleotides, the CDR3 is TGTGCCAGCACGGTCAACGTAGCGGAGATCTCCTACGAGCAGTACTTC. The encoded protein is CASTVNVAEISYEQYF. Combining the CDR3 with reference TRBV2 and TRBJ2-7 gives the whole variable domain EPEVTQTPSHQVTQMGQEVILRCVPISNHLYFYWYRQILGQKVEFLVSFYNNEISEKSEIFDDQFSVERPDGSNFTLKIRSTKLEDSAMYFCASTVNVAEISYEQYFGPGTRLTVT.

The genes are TRBV5-1 and TRBJ1-5; unclear D gene. CDR3 length equals 15 residues. V was trimmed by 0 bases and J by 7 bases, leaving 14 bases between them. Germline V gene lookup returns CDR1 SGHRS and CDR2 YFSETQ. DNA for the CDR3: TGCGCCAGCAGCTTGGGACCTCTCGGAGAGCAGCCCCAGCATTTT. Translating gives CASSLGPLGEQPQHF.

This clone was found once. The chain links TRBV4-1 to TRBJ1-4; 8 nucleotides agree with TRBD1. The length of the CDR3 is 18 residues. Per the germline V gene, CDR1 is MGHRA and CDR2 is YSYEKL. After removal of 4 bases from V and 0 bases from J, the junction contained 10 bases not matched to a gene. The CDR3 here is CASSPYKGQGPTNEKLFF. In nucleotides, the CDR3 is TGCGCCAGCAGCCCCTATAAAGGACAGGGACCAACTAATGAAAAACTGTTTTTT.

This sequence joins TRBV7-3 and TRBJ1-1; no firm D call. V was cut by 5 bases and J by 3 bases, with 10 bases left in between. Germline V gene data show CDR1 as SGHTA and CDR2 as FQGTGA. The CDR3 is 13 amino acids. This chain's CDR3 is CASSLQEDTEAFF. CDR3 DNA: TGTGCCAGCAGCCTGCAGGAGGACACTGAAGCTTTCTTT.

The CDR3 is CASASGGAGDTQYF. As DNA, the CDR3 is TGTGCCAGCGCAAGCGGGGGGGCTGGGGATACGCAGTATTTT. The chain couples TRBV9 to TRBJ2-3; TRBD2 matches at 10 bases. The germline gives CDR1 SGDLS, CDR2 YYNGEE. This CDR3 has 14 residues. The junction had 8 bases not matched to a gene; V was cut back by 7 bases and J by 6 bases.

The sample holds a few counts of this clone. The chain combines TRBV2 with TRBJ2-7; TRBD2 matches 10 bases. The V gene's germline CDR1 is SNHLY and CDR2 FYNNEI. CDR3 length: 14 residues. The V and J ends lost 4 bases and 11 bases, in that order; junction bases with no gene match: 11. CDR3 loop: CASSVSVAGGEKYF. The CDR3 nucleotides read TGTGCCAGCAGTGTCTCGGTAGCGGGAGGCGAAAAGTACTTC.

The gene calls are TRBV7-2 and TRBJ2-5; 8 nucleotides line up with TRBD1. Germline V gene lookup returns CDR1 SGHTA and CDR2 FQGNSA. Trimming cost V 4 bases and J 3 bases; bases outside gene matches: 7. The CDR3 totals 15 residues. The CDR3 loop is CASSSFSQGEETQYF. The DNA of the CDR3 is TGTGCCAGCAGCTCTTTCTCACAGGGGGAAGAGACCCAGTACTTC.

This clone was seen once. The chain links TRBV2 to TRBJ2-1, with a possible D match to TRBD2 (6 bases). V shed 6 bases and J shed 5 bases, with 17 bases lying between them. This CDR3 region has 15 residues. Germline CDR1 SNHLY, CDR2 FYNNEI. CDR3 sequence: CASSPPGTGNNEQFF. As DNA, the CDR3 is TGTGCCAGCAGCCCTCCCGGGACTGGAAACAATGAGCAGTTCTTC.

For the CDR3, the DNA is TGTGCCAGCAATCCGGGACAGGGGACCGGGGAGCTGTTTTTT. Translated, it gives CASNPGQGTGELFF. The chain recombines TRBV6-5 with TRBJ2-2, with TRBD1 matching 10 bases. The V gene end was trimmed by 7 bases and the J gene end by 5 bases; junction bases not matched to a gene: 4. This CDR3 contains 14 residues. Germline loops: CDR1 MNHEY, CDR2 SVGAGI.

J is TRBJ1-1 and V is TRBV2, with a tentative D call TRBD1 (6 bases). The CDR3 has 13 residues. Trimming cost V 8 bases and J 1 base, with 11 bases left between them. Germline-derived CDR1 and CDR2 are SNHLY and FYNNEI. The CDR3 region has the DNA TGTGCCAGCCAGGACAGCGAGAACACTGAAGCTTTCTTT. Encoded protein: CASQDSENTEAFF.

The rearrangement uses TRBV7-8 and TRBJ1-4; a possible D gene is TRBD1 (5 bases). The CDR3 runs to 16 residues. Trimming cost V 5 bases and J 7 bases, with 20 bases left between them. Germline V gene sequence: CDR1 SGHVS, CDR2 FQNEAQ. This CDR3 reads CASSVRSGAGGEKLFF. The CDR3 DNA sequence: TGTGCCAGCAGCGTCAGGTCTGGGGCCGGTGGTGAAAAACTGTTTTTT.

The rearrangement links TRBV15 to TRBJ2-7; D ambiguous. Germline CDR1 and CDR2: LNHNV and YYDKDF (reference sequence). CDR3 size: 15 residues. Trimming left V 0 bases short and J 0 bases short, with 9 bases between. This CDR3 reads CATSRDLTSSYEQYF. The CDR3 coding sequence is TGTGCCACCAGCAGAGATCTTACCAGCTCCTACGAGCAGTACTTC. The whole variable domain, remainder taken from reference TRBV15 and TRBJ2-7, is DAMVIQNPRYQVTQFGKPVTLSCSQTLNHNVMYWYQQKSSQAPKLLFHYYDKDFNNEADTPDNFQSRRPNTSFCFLDIRSPGLGDTAMYLCATSRDLTSSYEQYFGPGTRLTVT.

The genes are TRBV24-1 and TRBJ2-1, with 11 bases aligning to TRBD1. Germline CDR1 is KGHDR and CDR2 is SFDVKD. V gave up 6 bases and J gave up 4 bases; unmatched junction bases: 13. The CDR3 consists of 18 residues. CDR3 amino acids: CATSLTGAGTGGYNEQFF. The CDR3 coding sequence is TGTGCCACCAGTCTCACAGGGGCAGGGACAGGGGGGTACAATGAGCAGTTCTTC.

The chain uses TRBV12-3 or TRBV12-4 and TRBJ2-1; the D gene is possibly TRBD1 (5 bases). CDR3 length equals 12 residues. The V end lost 5 bases, the J end lost 9 bases, and 11 bases lay between the germline ends. CDR3 in amino acids: CASSQQGFEQFF. In nucleotides, the CDR3 is TGTGCCAGCAGTCAGCAGGGTTTTGAGCAGTTCTTC.

V usage is TRBV5-6 and J usage is TRBJ2-1, with D unresolved. This CDR3 is 11 amino acids long. The V and J ends lost 2 bases and 7 bases respectively, with 4 bases between them. Germline loops: CDR1 SGHDT, CDR2 YYEEEE. As DNA, the CDR3 is TGTGCCAGCAGCTTTGTAAATGAGCAGTTCTTC. The encoded protein is CASSFVNEQFF.

V gene TRBV9 combines with J gene TRBJ2-7; 7 bases fit TRBD1. V was pared by 4 bases and J by 7 bases, with 14 bases of the junction left unmatched. The germline V gene has CDR1 SGDLS and CDR2 YYNGEE. There are 15 residues in the CDR3. The DNA for the CDR3 is TGTGCCAGCAGCCCCCCGGTGGGACAGCCGGGGGAGCAGTACTTC. It is translated as CASSPPVGQPGEQYF.

The rearrangement links TRBV5-8 to TRBJ1-5; 8 bases align to TRBD1. This CDR3 region has 18 residues. J was trimmed by 4 bases and V by 0 bases; bases with no gene match: 12. Germline V gene lookup returns CDR1 SGHTS and CDR2 YDEGEE. In nucleotides, the CDR3 is TGTGCCAGCAGCTTGGCCAAGTGGCAGGGGGCTGTGAATCAGCCCCAGCATTTT. Its translation is CASSLAKWQGAVNQPQHF.

The chain is built from TRBV30 and TRBJ2-3; TRBD1 is a possible D gene (6 bases). Looked up from germline, CDR1 is GTSNPN and CDR2 is SVGIG (reference sequence). V was cut by 4 bases and J by 2 bases, with 22 bases left in between. The CDR3 is 17 residues long. The CDR3 DNA is TGTGCCTGGAACGCAGGATGGGGAGACAGGTACACAGATACGCAGTATTTT. Protein sequence: CAWNAGWGDRYTDTQYF.